This T cell receptor (beta chain) was documented in a study of Tregs in tolerant kidney transplant recipients. Study-wide results and limits: Biological reproducibility was not directly addressed, but technical replication error appeared minimal. Few patients were studied, so findings need validation in larger groups.

Thawed PBMCs were FACS-sorted into unstimulated CD4+CD25+CD127- regulatory T cells, CD4+CD25- non-regulatory cells, CD4 and CD8 cells. Germline CDR1 MGHRA, CDR2 YSYEKL. The CDR3 is 14 amino acids. V shed 4 bases and J shed 2 bases, with 12 bases lying between them. Clones were sequenced by immunoSEQ multiplex PCR, and TCRdb holds only the in-frame ones, with some missing. The sample carries roughly 250,000 clones, about 80% recorded once. In its sample, this clone was seen a few times. Its antigen is still unknown. The V gene is TRBV4-1, the J gene TRBJ2-7; TRBD1 or TRBD2 may be the D gene (5 bases each). The receptor was derived from a human donor in good health. Input material: CD4+ T cells from blood. This CDR3 reads CASSRDQGPYEQYF. In DNA form, the CDR3 reads TGCGCCAGCAGCCGGGACCAAGGGCCCTACGAGCAGTACTTC.